Shown below are 22 T cell receptor beta chains from a single sample sequenced in a study of T cell repertoires in cytomegalovirus infection. TCRdb re-called the reads with MiXCR, one entry per CDR3 protein. The table includes 450,000 to 650,000 distinct CDR3 sequences, around 27% detected once. The material sequenced was PBMCs. The receptors shown here come from a human donor in good health (CMV status not recorded). Some clones in this sample may be carry-over from other donors' samples.

This clonotype was picked up many times. The V gene is TRBV7-2, the J gene TRBJ2-3, with 7 bases fitting TRBD2. Germline CDR1 is SGHTA and CDR2 is FQGNSA. The ends lost 3 bases at V and 4 bases at J; junction bases unmatched: 7. The CDR3 is 15 amino acids. The CDR3 DNA reads as TGTGCCAGCAGCTTTGGGGGAGGGAGTGCAGATACGCAGTATTTT. Amino acids: CASSFGGGSADTQYF. The full variable domain, with the rest looked up from reference TRBV7-2 and TRBJ2-3, is GAGVSQSPSNKVTEKGKDVELRCDPISGHTALYWYRQSLGQGLEFLIYFQGNSAPDKSGLPSDRFSAERTGGSVSTLTIQRTQQEDSAVYLCASSFGGGSADTQYFGPGTRLTVL.

This clonotype showed up many times. The chain employs TRBV7-2 and TRBJ2-5; 8 nucleotides align to TRBD1. The CDR3 has 12 residues. Germline V gene data show CDR1 as SGHTA and CDR2 as FQGNSA. V shed 7 bases and J 5 bases; nucleotides not matched to a gene: 3. Written as DNA, the CDR3 is TGTGCCAGCAACACAGGGGGGGAGACCCAGTACTTC. Translation gives CASNTGGETQYF.

This clonotype came up many times. This chain connects TRBV7-8 to TRBJ1-2; D is undetermined. V lost 2 bases to trimming and J lost 2 bases, with 15 bases between them. This CDR3 region has 16 residues. CDR1 and CDR2 from the germline V gene are SGHVS and FQNEAQ. The CDR3 is CASSLLGPPRNYGYTF. Written as DNA, the CDR3 is TGTGCCAGCAGCTTATTAGGGCCCCCTAGGAACTATGGCTACACCTTC.

V is TRBV7-6 and J is TRBJ2-3; D possibly corresponds to TRBD2 (6 bases). Trimming took off 3 bases at V and 4 bases at J, with 23 bases between the two ends. The CDR3 totals 18 residues. From germline, CDR1 is SGHVS and CDR2 FNYEAQ. In DNA form, the CDR3 reads TGTGCCAGCAGCTTTACCCCCGGGGTAGCGGAGTTCGCAGATACGCAGTATTTT. It translates to CASSFTPGVAEFADTQYF. Full variable domain (rest looked up from reference TRBV7-6 and TRBJ2-3): GAGVSQSPRYKVTKRGQDVALRCDPISGHVSLYWYRQALGQGPEFLTYFNYEAQQDKSGLPNDRFSAERPEGSISTLTIQRTEQRDSAMYRCASSFTPGVAEFADTQYFGPGTRLTVL.

In this sample, this clonotype turned up many times. This sequence joins TRBV6-2 or TRBV6-3 and TRBJ1-5; D gene ambiguous. Germline V lookup: CDR1 MNHEY, CDR2 SVGEGT. The CDR3 sequence is 15 residues long. The germline V and J ends were trimmed by 2 bases and 3 bases, with 11 bases remaining between them. The CDR3 region is CASSYHEGINQPQHF. CDR3 coding DNA: TGTGCCAGCAGTTACCACGAGGGTATCAATCAGCCCCAGCATTTT.

A few counts support this clonotype. The V gene is TRBV12-5, the J gene TRBJ2-7; 12 nucleotides align to TRBD1. Germline CDR1 and CDR2: LGHNT and FRNRAP. This CDR3 has 15 residues. The CDR3 here is CARDRGPQISYEQYF. The CDR3, as DNA: TGTGCCCGGGACAGGGGGCCCCAAATCTCCTACGAGCAGTACTTC.

In this sample, this clonotype turned up a few times. The chain has TRBV28 and TRBJ2-1; 12 nucleotides line up with TRBD2. This CDR3 has 15 residues. Germline CDR1 MDHEN, CDR2 SYDVKM. Trimming cost V 5 bases and J 8 bases; bases outside gene matches: 7. The CDR3 is CASSPGLAGIHEQFF. The DNA of the CDR3 is TGTGCCAGCAGTCCAGGACTAGCGGGGATCCATGAGCAGTTCTTC.

This clonotype occurred a few times. V usage is TRBV4-1 and J usage is TRBJ2-7; either TRBD1 or TRBD2 may fit D (5 bases each). Germline-derived CDR1 and CDR2 are MGHRA and YSYEKL. V was trimmed by 0 bases and J by 2 bases, leaving 11 bases between them. This CDR3 region has 15 residues. The CDR3 coding sequence is TGCGCCAGCAGCCAAGAACCTCAGGGACCCTACGAGCAGTACGTC. This encodes CASSQEPQGPYEQYV.

This clonotype came up many times. The genes are TRBV7-8 and TRBJ2-7; D may be TRBD2 (6 bases). This CDR3 contains 15 residues. In germline, CDR1 is SGHVS, CDR2 FQNEAQ. Trimming stripped 1 base from V and 10 bases from J, with 20 bases between. The DNA of the CDR3 is TGTGCCAGCAGCTTAGAGGGTGGGAGGCCGCTGATACAGTACTTC. It codes for CASSLEGGRPLIQYF. The full variable domain, with the rest looked up from reference TRBV7-8 and TRBJ2-7, is GAGVSQSPRYKVAKRGQDVALRCDPISGHVSLFWYQQALGQGPEFLTYFQNEAQLDKSGLPSDRFFAERPEGSVSTLKIQRTQQEDSAVYLCASSLEGGRPLIQYFGPGTRLTVT.

This clonotype was observed many times. This chain connects TRBV7-8 to TRBJ1-6; 7 bases fit TRBD1. This CDR3 contains 16 residues. Looked up from germline, CDR1 is SGHVS and CDR2 is FQNEAQ. After removal of 3 bases from V and 7 bases from J, the junction contained 9 bases not matched to a gene. The CDR3 DNA follows: TGTGCCAGCAGCTTCTTCAGGGGGACCGAGAATTCACCCCTCCACTTT. Protein sequence: CASSFFRGTENSPLHF. The whole variable domain, remainder taken from reference TRBV7-8 and TRBJ1-6, is GAGVSQSPRYKVAKRGQDVALRCDPISGHVSLFWYQQALGQGPEFLTYFQNEAQLDKSGLPSDRFFAERPEGSVSTLKIQRTQQEDSAVYLCASSFFRGTENSPLHFGNGTRLTVT.

The chain has TRBV7-9 and TRBJ2-1; D call uncertain. This CDR3 spans 14 amino acids. CDR1 and CDR2 from the germline V gene are SEHNR and FQNEAQ (reference sequence). Trimming stripped 2 bases from V and 5 bases from J, with 10 bases between. The CDR3 reads CASSLTLGNNEQFF. CDR3 coding DNA: TGTGCCAGCAGCTTAACTCTTGGAAACAATGAGCAGTTCTTC.

J is TRBJ1-6 and V is TRBV29-1; D may be TRBD1 (6 bases). The CDR3 sequence is 13 residues long. The germline V gene encodes CDR1 SQVTM and CDR2 ANQGSEA. The germline V and J ends were trimmed by 7 bases and 8 bases, with 15 bases remaining between them. The CDR3 is CSARQARDSPLHF. The CDR3 DNA is TGCAGCGCGAGACAGGCTAGGGATTCACCCCTCCACTTT.

This clonotype occurred a few times. The chain carries TRBV7-2 and TRBJ2-3; tentative D call: TRBD2 (5 bases). Trimming stripped 5 bases from V and 0 bases from J, with 12 bases between. CDR1 SGHTA and CDR2 FQGNSA come from the germline V gene. There are 15 residues in the CDR3. This chain's CDR3 is CASSPERRSTDTQYF. For the CDR3, the DNA is TGTGCCAGCAGCCCTGAGCGGAGGAGCACAGATACGCAGTATTTT.

This clonotype was found a few times. The chain joins TRBV11-3 to TRBJ2-5; 7 bases map to TRBD2. V lost 1 base to trimming and J lost 2 bases; unmatched junction nucleotides: 7. The CDR3 runs to 16 residues. Germline values: CDR1 SGHNT, CDR2 YENEEA. CDR3: CASSLGLTSEQETQYF. Here the CDR3 DNA reads TGTGCCAGCAGCTTAGGTCTCACTAGCGAGCAAGAGACCCAGTACTTC.

This clonotype has only a few counts. The chain is built from TRBV7-2 and TRBJ2-7; 8 bases are a match to TRBD2. Looked up from germline, CDR1 is SGHTA and CDR2 is FQGNSA. CDR3 size: 17 residues. Losses at the gene ends were 1 base for V and 0 bases for J; bases not matched to a gene: 8. CDR3 DNA sequence: TGTGCCAGCAGCTTAGGGGGAGCGGGAGTAAGCTCCTACGAGCAGTACTTC. Its protein is CASSLGGAGVSSYEQYF.

The chain combines TRBV15 with TRBJ2-3; 13 nucleotides match TRBD2. Losses at the gene ends were 1 base for V and 4 bases for J; bases not matched to a gene: 2. The CDR3 runs 16 residues. Germline V lookup: CDR1 LNHNV, CDR2 YYDKDF (reference sequence). The CDR3, as DNA: TGTGCCACCAGCAGAGCCGGACTAGCGGGAGCAGATACGCAGTATTTT. This gives the protein CATSRAGLAGADTQYF.

This clonotype was seen only a few times. The CDR3 DNA follows: TGCAGTGCTAGAGCAACTAGCCAACCTTCCGAGACCCAGTACTTC. It translates to CSARATSQPSETQYF. The chain employs TRBV20-1 and TRBJ2-5, with TRBD2 as a possible D gene (6 bases). Germline V CDR1 and CDR2: DFQATT, SNEGSKA (reference sequence). The CDR3 contains 15 residues. V was pared by 1 base and J by 5 bases, with 17 bases between.

This clonotype appeared a few times. V gene TRBV5-1 combines with J gene TRBJ2-2; perhaps D is TRBD1 or TRBD2 (5 bases each). V gave up 0 bases and J gave up 3 bases, with 9 bases separating them. This CDR3 is built from 15 residues. Germline CDR1 and CDR2: SGHRS and YFSETQ. CDR3 DNA: TGCGCCAGCAGCTTGGGGGGGACCGACACCGGGGAGCTGTTTTTT. Amino acids: CASSLGGTDTGELFF.

This clonotype was detected only a few times. The gene calls are TRBV15 and TRBJ2-1, with no clear D. With 0 bases removed from V and 5 bases from J, the gap between germline ends came to 11 bases. The V gene's germline CDR1 is LNHNV and CDR2 YYDKDF (reference sequence). The length of the CDR3 is 15 residues. The CDR3 loop reads CATSRDLSAHNEQFF. The CDR3 region has the DNA TGTGCCACCAGCAGAGATCTAAGCGCCCACAATGAGCAGTTCTTC.

This clonotype was counted many times. CDR3 amino acids: CASSRTMNYGYTF. In nucleotides, the CDR3 is TGTGCCAGCAGCCGGACAATGAACTATGGCTACACCTTC. This sequence joins TRBV7-2 and TRBJ1-2; D perhaps matches TRBD1 (5 bases). The CDR3 is 13 residues long. Trimming stripped 5 bases from V and 2 bases from J, with 9 bases between. Germline V CDR1 and CDR2: SGHTA, FQGNSA.

V gene TRBV6-6 combines with J gene TRBJ2-7; perhaps TRBD2 as D (5 bases). This CDR3 has 15 amino acids. Deletions cut 0 bases from V and 2 bases from J, with 11 bases between. The germline V gene encodes CDR1 MNHNY and CDR2 SVGAGI (reference sequence). The CDR3, as DNA: TGTGCCAGCAGTTACTCGAGGGTGGTTCCCTACGAGCAGTACTTC. It codes for CASSYSRVVPYEQYF.

The rearrangement links TRBV20-1 to TRBJ2-5; D unclear. This CDR3 has 14 residues. Deletions cut 6 bases from V and 5 bases from J, with 19 bases between. The germline gives CDR1 DFQATT, CDR2 SNEGSKA (reference sequence). The CDR3 DNA reads as TGCAGTGCGGACGAGCCTAGTCTGGGGGAGACCCAGTACTTC. It specifies CSADEPSLGETQYF.